The 28 T cell receptor beta chains reported below all come from one sample, sequenced in a study of blood T cells in healthy people across ages (dated by TCRdb to the mid-2010s). Libraries came from 5' RACE. TCRdb lists the instrument as Illumina HiSeq 2500. A second PCR of 7 to 11 cycles was performed with a sample-barcoded 5' primer and a J-beta primer mix. The public sequencing data were trimmed at Q25 with fastp and processed into clonotypes with MiXCR by TCRdb, which kept only in-frame beta chains. Each entry merges the rows of one CDR3 protein and shows their most common DNA and genes. This sample has approximately 820,000 distinct CDR3 sequences in its table, and under 55% of those were observed once. The top ten constitute around 18% of the sample. The sequenced sample was blood. Receptors were obtained from a man in his sixties in good health.

The genes are TRBV9 and TRBJ2-4; weak D call: TRBD1 (5 bases). The V gene lost 2 bases and the J gene lost 7 bases, with 10 bases spanning the gap. This CDR3 comprises 13 residues. Germline V gene data show CDR1 as SGDLS and CDR2 as YYNGEE. The CDR3 is CASSVAGNNIQYF. CDR3 nucleotide sequence: TGTGCCAGCAGCGTGGCAGGGAACAACATTCAGTACTTC. The whole variable domain, remainder taken from reference TRBV9 and TRBJ2-4, is DSGVTQTPKHLITATGQRVTLRCSPRSGDLSVYWYQQSLDQGLQFLIQYYNGEERAKGNILERFSAQQFPDLHSELNLSSLELGDSALYFCASSVAGNNIQYFGAGTRLSVL.

The chain joins TRBV15 to TRBJ1-2; D gene ambiguous. The CDR3 length is 13 residues. Looked up from germline, CDR1 is LNHNV and CDR2 is YYDKDF (reference sequence). V lost 4 bases and J lost 8, with 14 bases in between. CDR3 protein: CATSKTDPGGYTF. The CDR3 DNA reads TGTGCCACCAGCAAGACCGACCCCGGGGGCTACACCTTC.

In its sample, this clonotype was seen a few times. The genes are TRBV20-1 and TRBJ1-5; D call uncertain. Germline loops: CDR1 DFQATT, CDR2 SNEGSKA (reference sequence). The CDR3 totals 14 residues. Trimming stripped 3 bases from V and 0 bases from J, with 9 bases between. CDR3 DNA sequence: TGCAGTGCTAGTGAGGGCTCTAGCAATCAGCCCCAGCATTTT. Its translation is CSASEGSSNQPQHF.

This chain joins TRBV20-1 and TRBJ2-5, with a tentative D call TRBD2 (7 bases). CDR3 length equals 15 residues. CDR1 DFQATT and CDR2 SNEGSKA come from the germline V gene (reference sequence). Trimming cost V 3 bases and J 2 bases, with 16 bases left between them. The CDR3 region has the DNA TGCAGTGCTAGTAGAGGGGAGGGGACACAAGAGACCCAGTACTTC. Translation gives CSASRGEGTQETQYF.

The chain has TRBV6-1 and TRBJ1-2; the D is unclear. This CDR3 has 13 amino acids. Germline loops: CDR1 MNHNS, CDR2 SASEGT. The V end was cut by 6 bases, the J end by 2 bases, with 10 bases between. The CDR3 nucleotides read TGTGCCAGCAGGTTGGATCAGAACTATGGCTACACCTTC. This translates into CASRLDQNYGYTF.

V usage is TRBV29-1 and J usage is TRBJ2-2, with 8 positions matching TRBD1. Germline V gives CDR1 SQVTM, CDR2 ANQGSEA. With V trimmed by 5 bases and J by 5 bases, 7 bases remained unmatched. The CDR3 runs 14 residues. The CDR3 is CSVRGQGNTGELFF. CDR3 nucleotide sequence: TGCAGCGTTCGCGGACAGGGAAATACCGGGGAGCTGTTTTTT.

This clonotype has more than one count but fewer than ten. The chain carries TRBV5-6 and TRBJ1-2; tentatively, D is TRBD1 (5 bases). Trimming cost V 0 bases and J 8 bases, with 29 bases left between them. The CDR3 runs to 19 residues. Germline V gives CDR1 SGHDT, CDR2 YYEEEE. The CDR3 sequence: CASSLAWGRGTTSPGGYTF. DNA of the CDR3: TGTGCCAGCAGCTTGGCCTGGGGTCGGGGGACTACCAGCCCCGGGGGCTACACCTTC.

The V and J genes are TRBV5-1 and TRBJ1-2; D ambiguous. The V end was cut by 5 bases, the J end by 7 bases, with 18 bases between. CDR1 and CDR2 (germline): SGHRS, YFSETQ. The CDR3 sequence is 14 residues long. Written as DNA, the CDR3 is TGCGCCAGCAGGGAGGTGGTTACTATGGCTGGCTACACCTTC. This encodes CASREVVTMAGYTF.

Only a few counts were recorded for this clonotype. The chain is built from TRBV15 and TRBJ2-3, with 10 bases that match TRBD1. J lost 3 bases, V lost 3 bases, and 3 bases had no gene match. Per germline, CDR1 LNHNV and CDR2 YYDKDF (reference sequence). This CDR3 spans 15 amino acids. The DNA for the CDR3 is TGTGCCACCAGCAGGCGGGACAGGGGTACAGATACGCAGTATTTT. Translating gives CATSRRDRGTDTQYF.

This clonotype was counted ten times or more. This chain uses TRBV7-9 with TRBJ2-3; D unclear. V dropped 5 bases and J dropped 2 bases, with 5 bases sitting between them. Germline CDR1 reads SEHNR; CDR2 reads FQNEAQ (reference sequence). The CDR3 is 12 amino acids. CDR3 nucleotide sequence: TGTGCCAGCAGCATTGACACAGATACGCAGTATTTT. Its translation: CASSIDTDTQYF.

This clonotype has a handful of counts. The CDR3 region is CASSTRTSGISYEQYF. The CDR3 DNA reads TGTGCCAGCAGTACGAGGACTAGCGGAATCTCCTACGAGCAGTACTTC. This sequence joins TRBV11-2 and TRBJ2-7; 10 bases align to TRBD2. The germline gives CDR1 SGHAT, CDR2 FQNNGV. The CDR3 loop spans 16 amino acids. V dropped 6 bases and J dropped 0; count of bases not matched to a gene: 8.

This sequence joins TRBV20-1 and TRBJ2-4; 8 nucleotides align to TRBD1. Germline V gives CDR1 DFQATT, CDR2 SNEGSKA (reference sequence). CDR3 length: 12 residues. Losses at the gene ends were 7 bases for V and 4 bases for J; bases not matched to a gene: 3. CDR3 sequence reads: CSVRDRKNIQYF. The DNA of the CDR3 is TGCAGTGTTCGGGACAGGAAAAACATTCAGTACTTC.

The chain has TRBV4-3 and TRBJ2-7; D perhaps matches TRBD1 (6 bases). V lost 0 bases and J lost 5, with 17 bases in between. The germline V gene encodes CDR1 LGHNA and CDR2 YSLEER. This CDR3 contains 16 residues. The CDR3 reads CASSQDIDGQGNEQYF. As DNA, the CDR3 is TGCGCCAGCAGCCAAGATATAGACGGCCAGGGGAACGAGCAGTACTTC.

This clonotype was seen a handful of times. The chain recombines TRBV29-1 with TRBJ1-2, with 10 bases that match TRBD1. Germline V CDR1 and CDR2: SQVTM, ANQGSEA. V gave up 2 bases and J gave up 6 bases; unmatched junction bases: 6. The CDR3 runs to 14 residues. CDR3 sequence: CSVERQGAADGYTF. The DNA for the CDR3 is TGCAGCGTTGAAAGACAGGGGGCGGCGGATGGCTACACCTTC.

The CDR3 protein is CASSRSGRGEQETQYF. CDR3 DNA sequence: TGTGCCAGCAGCCGTTCGGGGCGGGGGGAACAAGAGACCCAGTACTTC. The V gene is TRBV13, the J gene TRBJ2-5; 8 positions match TRBD2. V lost 5 bases, J lost 2 bases, and 10 bases stayed unmatched. Germline loops: CDR1 PRHDT, CDR2 FYEKMQ (reference sequence). This CDR3 is 16 amino acids long. Full variable domain (missing parts from reference TRBV13 and TRBJ2-5): AAGVIQSPRHLIKEKRETATLKCYPIPRHDTVYWYQQGPGQDPQFLISFYEKMQSDKGSIPDRFSAQQFSDYHSELNMSSLELGDSALYFCASSRSGRGEQETQYFGPGTRLLVL.

V gene TRBV4-2 combines with J gene TRBJ1-6; possibly TRBD1 for D (5 bases). The CDR3 totals 14 residues. With 0 bases removed from V and 7 bases from J, the gap between germline ends came to 7 bases. Germline V gene lookup returns CDR1 LGHNA and CDR2 YNFKEQ. Here the CDR3 reads CASSQEGENSPLHF. The CDR3 bases are TGTGCCAGCAGCCAAGAAGGGGAGAATTCACCCCTCCACTTT.

This clonotype was seen only a few times. The chain carries TRBV30 and TRBJ1-1; D is uncertain. The CDR3 totals 13 residues. In germline, CDR1 is GTSNPN, CDR2 SVGIG (reference sequence). V was pared by 0 bases and J by 1 base, with 6 bases between. CDR3: CAWSVRENTEAFF. CDR3 coding DNA: TGTGCCTGGAGTGTACGGGAGAACACTGAAGCTTTCTTT. Combining the CDR3 with reference TRBV30 and TRBJ1-1 gives the whole variable domain SQTIHQWPATLVQPVGSPLSLECTVEGTSNPNLYWYRQAAGRGLQLLFYSVGIGQISSEVPQNLSASRPQDRQFILSSKKLLLSDSGFYLCAWSVRENTEAFFGQGTRLTVV.

The chain recombines TRBV7-2 with TRBJ2-1, with no clear D. The length of the CDR3 is 13 residues. V was trimmed by 4 bases and J by 5 bases, leaving 9 bases between them. The V gene's germline CDR1 is SGHTA and CDR2 FQGNSA. CDR3 loop: CASSSIPDNEQFF. The CDR3 DNA reads TGTGCCAGCAGCTCTATCCCCGACAATGAGCAGTTCTTC.

This clonotype was counted only a few times. The chain uses TRBV5-6 and TRBJ2-7; D might be TRBD1 or TRBD2, each matching 5 bases. The CDR3 has 14 residues. CDR1 and CDR2 (germline): SGHDT, YYEEEE. With 4 bases removed from V and 2 bases from J, the gap between germline ends came to 13 bases. In DNA form, the CDR3 reads TGTGCCAGCAGCCTCCCGGGACGGACCTACGAGCAGTACTTC. It specifies CASSLPGRTYEQYF.

V and J are TRBV14 and TRBJ2-1; D may be TRBD2 (7 bases). Per germline, CDR1 SGHDN and CDR2 FVKESK. The V end lost 8 bases, the J end lost 0 bases, and 29 bases lay between the germline ends. The CDR3 loop spans 20 amino acids. CDR3 in amino acids: CASSNVLGGGGVSSYNEQFF. CDR3 nucleotide sequence: TGTGCCAGCTCTAACGTCTTGGGTGGGGGGGGCGTAAGCTCCTACAATGAGCAGTTCTTC.

The sample holds a few counts of this clonotype. The rearrangement joins TRBV4-3 to TRBJ1-1; 9 bases match TRBD1. The germline V gene encodes CDR1 LGHNA and CDR2 YSLEER. This CDR3 contains 14 residues. J gave up 4 bases and V 3 bases, and 3 bases lay outside the gene matches. In nucleotides, the CDR3 is TGCGCCAGCAGCCACGACAGGGGGATCACTGAAGCTTTCTTT. This encodes CASSHDRGITEAFF.

The rearrangement uses TRBV2 and TRBJ2-4; D call uncertain. The germline CDR1 and CDR2 sequences are SNHLY and FYNNEI. V was cut by 1 base and J by 4 bases, with 5 bases left in between. CDR3 length equals 13 residues. Here the CDR3 reads CASSEGMKNIQYF. The CDR3 DNA reads TGTGCCAGCAGTGAAGGGATGAAAAACATTCAGTACTTC.

This clonotype has a handful of counts. This chain joins TRBV5-1 and TRBJ2-1; unclear D gene. Germline V gene data show CDR1 as SGHRS and CDR2 as YFSETQ. There are 15 residues in the CDR3. Trimming took off 1 base at V and 0 bases at J, with 8 bases between the two ends. CDR3 nucleotide sequence: TGCGCCAGCAGCTTGAGGGTTAGCTCCTACAATGAGCAGTTCTTC. Encoded protein: CASSLRVSSYNEQFF.

The gene calls are TRBV20-1 and TRBJ2-3; no definite D call. This CDR3 has 14 amino acids. Trimming took off 3 bases at V and 5 bases at J, with 15 bases between the two ends. Germline values: CDR1 DFQATT, CDR2 SNEGSKA (reference sequence). The CDR3 sequence is CSASKASSGDTQYF. The CDR3 DNA reads as TGCAGTGCTAGCAAGGCTAGTAGTGGAGATACGCAGTATTTT.

This chain uses TRBV3-1 with TRBJ2-1; 8 nucleotides line up with TRBD2. The CDR3 length is 16 residues. CDR1 is LGHDT, CDR2 YNNKEL, per germline (reference sequence). V was pared by 1 base and J by 5 bases, with 7 bases of the junction left unmatched. The CDR3 coding sequence is TGTGCCAGCAGCCAAGTGGGTAGCGGGGTAAACAATGAGCAGTTCTTC. It specifies CASSQVGSGVNNEQFF.

V gene TRBV4-3 combines with J gene TRBJ2-4; TRBD2 matches 8 bases. Germline CDR1 LGHNA, CDR2 YSLEER. With 1 base clipped from V and 2 bases from J, the junction kept 13 bases outside the gene matches. The CDR3 length is 19 residues. CDR3 sequence reads: CASSQVLGVAGRTKNIQYF. CDR3 coding DNA: TGCGCCAGCAGCCAAGTCCTGGGGGTAGCGGGGAGGACCAAAAACATTCAGTACTTC.

This clonotype has a handful of counts. The CDR3 sequence is CASSGGLADLAYF. In DNA, the CDR3 is TGTGCCAGCAGCGGCGGACTAGCGGACTTAGCGTATTTT. V is TRBV7-9 and J is TRBJ2-3; TRBD2 aligns across 10 bases. There are 13 residues in the CDR3. Germline lookup yields CDR1 SEHNR and CDR2 FQNEAQ (reference sequence). The V gene end was trimmed by 5 bases and the J gene end by 14 bases; junction bases not matched to a gene: 10.

The rearrangement uses TRBV20-1 and TRBJ1-2; no reliable D call. This CDR3 has 13 residues. Germline CDR1 is DFQATT and CDR2 is SNEGSKA (reference sequence). V lost 0 bases to trimming and J lost 8 bases, with 13 bases between them. The CDR3 sequence is CSARDFRETGYTF. CDR3 coding DNA: TGCAGTGCTAGAGATTTCCGGGAAACAGGCTACACCTTC.